The rows below give T cell receptor beta chains drawn from one sample of a study of blood T cell repertoires in COVID-19. Libraries were prepared by immunoSEQ multiplex PCR; TCRdb keeps only in-frame clonotypes and omits some of them. The sample holds 150,000 to 200,000 clones, more than 90% seen once. The specimen sequenced was peripheral blood. These receptors were obtained from a man in his sixties with active or convalescent COVID-19. Both conserved end residues are part of each CDR3. The order of the fields is clone size, J gene, D gene, V gene, CDR3 DNA, CDR3 protein. The D gene is left open where the match is weak. Clone size is not always given. Where it is, it says once, few, many or a class for expanded clones.

size: .; J: TRBJ1-4; D: TRBD1; V: TRBV19; DNA: TGTGCCAGTAGTATCACACAGGGGGCCGCTAATGAAAAACTGTTTTTT; CDR3: CASSITQGAANEKLFF
size: .; J: TRBJ2-3; D: .; V: TRBV11-2; DNA: TGTGCCAGCAGCTTAGATCGGCGGACAGAGGGAGTTACGCAGTATTTT; CDR3: CASSLDRRTEGVTQYF
size: once; J: TRBJ1-2; D: .; V: TRBV7-2; DNA: TGTGCCAGCAGCTTAGGAGACAGGATCTATGGCTACACCTTC; CDR3: CASSLGDRIYGYTF
size: .; J: TRBJ2-7; D: .; V: TRBV6-5; DNA: TGTGCCAGCAGTTTCACGACAGGCTCCTACGAGCAGTACTTC; CDR3: CASSFTTGSYEQYF
size: .; J: TRBJ2-1; D: TRBD2; V: TRBV9; DNA: TGTGCCAGTAGTCGGACTAGCGGGAGTAATGAGCAGTTCTTC; CDR3: CASSRTSGSNEQFF
size: once; J: TRBJ2-7; D: .; V: TRBV5-5; DNA: TGTGCCAGCAGCTTGGATCATACAGGTACCTACGAGCAGTACTTC; CDR3: CASSLDHTGTYEQYF
size: once; J: TRBJ2-5; D: .; V: TRBV6-5; DNA: TGTGCCAGCAGTTACTTGCTCCAGGGCAGTGAGACCCAGTACTTC; CDR3: CASSYLLQGSETQYF
size: .; J: TRBJ1-1; D: .; V: TRBV5-6; DNA: TGTGCCAGCAGCAACGACAGGTGGGTCACTGAAGCTTTCTTT; CDR3: CASSNDRWVTEAFF
size: few; J: TRBJ2-1; D: TRBD1; V: TRBV6-1; DNA: TGTGCCAGCAGTGGGCTCCCCGGACAGGGGACCAATGAGCAGTTCTTC; CDR3: CASSGLPGQGTNEQFF
size: .; J: TRBJ2-4; D: TRBD1; V: TRBV5-8; DNA: TGTGCCAGCAGCTTACGACAGGGGTTAGCCAAAAACATTCAGTACTTC; CDR3: CASSLRQGLAKNIQYF
size: .; J: TRBJ1-2; D: TRBD1; V: TRBV6-6; DNA: TGTGCCAGCAGCCTAAAACAGGGGTATGGCTACACCTTC; CDR3: CASSLKQGYGYTF
size: .; J: TRBJ1-1; D: .; V: TRBV19; DNA: TGTGCCAGTAGTATAGGACAGTCCATGAACACTGAAGCTTTCTTT; CDR3: CASSIGQSMNTEAFF
size: .; J: TRBJ2-3; D: .; V: TRBV5-1; DNA: TGCGCCAGCAGCTCGGACTCCGGGGATACGCAGTATTTT; CDR3: CASSSDSGDTQYF
size: .; J: TRBJ2-5; D: TRBD1; V: TRBV10-3; DNA: TGTGCCATCAGTGAGGGGACAGGGGGTTACCAAGAGACCCAGTACTTC; CDR3: CAISEGTGGYQETQYF
size: .; J: TRBJ1-2; D: .; V: TRBV6-5; DNA: TGTGCCAGCAGTCGGGACTCTACTTGGGACGGCTACACCTTC; CDR3: CASSRDSTWDGYTF
size: .; J: TRBJ2-3; D: TRBD2; V: TRBV7-8; DNA: TGTGCCAGCAGCTCCCTGGGACTAGTGGGAATCACAGATACGCAGTATTTT; CDR3: CASSSLGLVGITDTQYF
size: .; J: TRBJ1-3; D: .; V: TRBV10-3; DNA: TGTGCCATCAGTGAGGCGAGCTCTGGAAACACCATATATTTT; CDR3: CAISEASSGNTIYF
size: .; J: TRBJ1-2; D: TRBD1; V: TRBV5-4; DNA: TGTGCCAGCACCTTGACAGGGGGGGACTATGGCTACACCTTC; CDR3: CASTLTGGDYGYTF
size: once; J: TRBJ2-5; D: .; V: TRBV5-4; DNA: TGTGCCAGCAGCTTACTACTAGCCCCCGAGATTCAAGAGACCCAGTACTTC; CDR3: CASSLLLAPEIQETQYF
size: .; J: TRBJ1-2; D: .; V: TRBV5-1; DNA: TGCGCCAGCAGCTTGGGGGGGGGCCCCAGCGGCTATGGCTACACCTTC; CDR3: CASSLGGGPSGYGYTF
size: few; J: TRBJ2-2; D: TRBD2; V: TRBV5-4; DNA: TGTGCCAGCAGCGACAGCCGGGGGGACAACACCGGGGAGCTGTTTTTT; CDR3: CASSDSRGDNTGELFF
size: .; J: TRBJ1-3; D: TRBD1; V: TRBV9; DNA: TGTGCCAGCAGCGTGGGGCCGGTCGGGCGTAAAGGGGGCGGTCTTGGAAACACCATATATTTT; CDR3: CASSVGPVGRKGGGLGNTIYF
size: .; J: TRBJ2-1; D: .; V: TRBV6-5; DNA: TGTGCCAGTCGGGGTAGCAATATCGGTGAGCAGTTCTTC; CDR3: CASRGSNIGEQFF
size: .; J: TRBJ1-1; D: .; V: TRBV7-8; DNA: TGTGCCAGCAGCCTTCGAGAAATGAACACTGAAGCTTTCTTT; CDR3: CASSLREMNTEAFF
size: few; J: TRBJ2-7; D: .; V: TRBV29-1; DNA: TGCAGCGTTGAAACTGAGACAGAGTACGAGCAGTACTTC; CDR3: CSVETETEYEQYF
size: few; J: TRBJ1-2; D: .; V: TRBV21-1; DNA: TGTGCCAGCAGCAAAACGCCCGAGGGCTACACCTTC; CDR3: CASSKTPEGYTF